Shown below are 25 T cell receptor beta chains from a single sample sequenced in a study of blood T cell repertoires in COVID-19. Repertoires were generated with immunoSEQ multiplex PCR, while TCRdb's copy carries only in-frame clones and drops some. The data hold about 240,000 clones, with 75% to 85% observed a single time. The sample comprised peripheral blood. These receptor sequences come from a human donor in a cohort sampled during active COVID-19.

This chain uses TRBV29-1 with TRBJ2-1; D not certain. V shed 7 bases and J shed 2 bases, with 9 bases lying between them. Germline V lookup: CDR1 SQVTM, CDR2 ANQGSEA. This CDR3 spans 12 amino acids. The CDR3 DNA is TGCAGCGGGGGTACGGCCTACAATGAGCAGTTCTTC. Its translation: CSGGTAYNEQFF.

The chain joins TRBV27 to TRBJ2-1; 12 bases match TRBD2. The CDR3 has 14 residues. Losses at the gene ends were 7 bases for V and 10 bases for J; bases not matched to a gene: 8. Germline CDR1 reads MNHEY; CDR2 reads SMNVEV (reference sequence). The DNA for the CDR3 is TGTGCCAGCATTAGACTAGCGGGAGTCAACGAGCAGTTCTTC. This gives the protein CASIRLAGVNEQFF.

Only a few counts were recorded for this clone. This chain joins TRBV10-3 and TRBJ2-7; the D is unclear. Germline-derived CDR1 and CDR2 are ENHRY and SYGVKD. The CDR3 is 11 amino acids. V lost 10 bases, J lost 6 bases, and 13 bases lay in between. The CDR3 spells CATKNEIEQYF. The DNA of the CDR3 is TGTGCCACCAAGAATGAGATCGAGCAGTACTTC.

The chain couples TRBV6-1 to TRBJ2-1; 9 nucleotides align to TRBD2. The CDR3 sequence is 16 residues long. The trim removed 1 base at V and 10 bases at J, leaving 11 bases unmatched. Germline V gene lookup returns CDR1 MNHNS and CDR2 SASEGT. CDR3 coding DNA: TGTGCCAGCAGTGAAGGAGTGCTAGCGGGATCAAACGAGCAGTTCTTC. This translates into CASSEGVLAGSNEQFF.

This clone was recorded a few times. This chain uses TRBV27 with TRBJ2-1; 7 positions agree with TRBD2. Losses at the gene ends were 5 bases for V and 3 bases for J; bases not matched to a gene: 1. In germline, CDR1 is MNHEY, CDR2 SMNVEV (reference sequence). This CDR3 has 13 residues. The CDR3 DNA reads as TGTGCCAGCAGTGCTAGCGGCTACAATGAGCAGTTCTTC. Translation gives CASSASGYNEQFF.

The chain recombines TRBV18 with TRBJ2-7; D possibly corresponds to TRBD1 (6 bases). V was pared by 6 bases and J by 6 bases, with 24 bases between. Germline V gene lookup returns CDR1 KGHSH and CDR2 LQKENI. The length of the CDR3 is 16 residues. Written as DNA, the CDR3 is TGTGCCAGCTCCCCTACCTCGACAGGAGTCATGAGCGAGCAGTACTTC. Translating it yields CASSPTSTGVMSEQYF. The full variable domain, with the rest looked up from reference TRBV18 and TRBJ2-7, is NAGVMQNPRHLVRRRGQEARLRCSPMKGHSHVYWYRQLPEEGLKFMVYLQKENIIDESGMPKERFSAEFPKEGPSILRIQQVVRGDSAAYFCASSPTSTGVMSEQYFGPGTRLTVT.

The rearrangement joins TRBV5-4 to TRBJ1-2; TRBD1 is a possible D gene (5 bases). CDR1 is SGHNT, CDR2 YYREEE, per germline (reference sequence). CDR3 length: 15 residues. V was trimmed by 4 bases and J by 7 bases, leaving 20 bases between them. CDR3 loop: CASSNGGLGKVGYTF. The DNA of the CDR3 is TGTGCCAGCAGCAACGGGGGTTTAGGGAAGGTTGGCTACACCTTC.

The chain carries TRBV6-5 and TRBJ1-1, with D maybe TRBD1 (5 bases). V was shortened by 5 bases and J by 8 bases, with 18 bases between the two germline ends. The CDR3 has 14 amino acids. CDR1 and CDR2 (germline): MNHEY, SVGAGI. Here the CDR3 reads CASSTHQGNVEAFF. In DNA, the CDR3 is TGTGCCAGCAGTACCCATCAGGGAAACGTGGAAGCTTTCTTT.

This clone appeared once. The gene calls are TRBV5-1 and TRBJ2-7, with D possibly being TRBD2 (5 bases). Germline V gene data show CDR1 as SGHRS and CDR2 as YFSETQ. The CDR3 loop spans 16 amino acids. Trimming removed 3 bases from V and 0 bases from J, with 16 bases in between. CDR3: CASSYRTGRISYEQYF. CDR3 sequence (DNA): TGCGCCAGCAGCTACCGGACGGGAAGGATCTCCTACGAGCAGTACTTC. The full variable domain, its missing parts supplied by reference TRBV5-1 and TRBJ2-7, is KAGVTQTPRYLIKTRGQQVTLSCSPISGHRSVSWYQQTPGQGLQFLFEYFSETQRNKGNFPGRFSGRQFSNSRSEMNVSTLELGDSALYLCASSYRTGRISYEQYFGPGTRLTVT.

This chain links TRBV6-5 with TRBJ2-1; TRBD1 agrees at 7 bases. Germline CDR1 reads MNHEY; CDR2 reads SVGAGI. The CDR3 runs to 13 residues. The V and J ends lost 6 bases and 8 bases, in that order; junction bases with no gene match: 7. CDR3 amino acids: CASRATGAHEQFF. The CDR3 coding sequence is TGTGCCAGCAGGGCAACAGGGGCGCATGAGCAGTTCTTC.

The J gene is TRBJ2-3, the V gene TRBV29-1, with 11 positions matching TRBD1. The V gene's germline CDR1 is SQVTM and CDR2 ANQGSEA. V lost 7 bases to trimming and J lost 0 bases; unmatched junction nucleotides: 3. The length of the CDR3 is 14 residues. This chain's CDR3 is CSARTGGSTDTQYF. CDR3 nucleotide sequence: TGCAGCGCCCGGACAGGGGGCAGCACAGATACGCAGTATTTT.

This clone was observed a single time. The rearrangement uses TRBV9 and TRBJ2-3; 7 nucleotides align to TRBD1. The CDR3 length is 14 residues. The V and J ends lost 0 bases and 9 bases, in that order; junction bases with no gene match: 7. Germline CDR1 reads SGDLS; CDR2 reads YYNGEE. This chain's CDR3 is CASSVGGTEATQYF. The CDR3 DNA is TGTGCCAGCAGCGTAGGGGGGACAGAGGCGACGCAGTATTTT.

This clone was seen more than once but under ten times. The V call is TRBV25-1, the J call TRBJ1-3; no definite D call. Germline CDR1 and CDR2: MGHDK and SYGVNS. V dropped 1 base and J dropped 11 bases, with 12 bases sitting between them. The CDR3 loop spans 13 amino acids. The CDR3 DNA reads as TGTGCCAGCAGTGAATTAGCGGAATCAGCCATATATTTT. Translating it yields CASSELAESAIYF.

V is TRBV10-1 and J is TRBJ2-1, with 7 bases lining up with TRBD2. V trimming: 4 bases; J trimming: 4 bases; junction bases outside the gene matches: 7. The CDR3 totals 15 residues. Looked up from germline, CDR1 is WNHNN and CDR2 is SYGVQD (reference sequence). The CDR3 bases are TGCGCCAGCAGTGCTAGCGGAATGGGTTACAATGAGCAGTTCTTC. Amino acids: CASSASGMGYNEQFF.

The rearrangement links TRBV6-5 to TRBJ1-1; TRBD1 aligns across 7 bases. Germline CDR1 reads MNHEY; CDR2 reads SVGAGI. The ends lost 6 bases at V and 8 bases at J; junction bases unmatched: 6. This CDR3 contains 12 residues. CDR3 coding DNA: TGTGCCAGCAGCCGGGGACAGCACGAAGCTTTCTTT. The encoded protein is CASSRGQHEAFF.

The rearrangement uses TRBV11-2 and TRBJ2-1, with 11 bases fitting TRBD2. Losses at the gene ends were 5 bases for V and 5 bases for J; bases not matched to a gene: 5. The germline CDR1 and CDR2 sequences are SGHAT and FQNNGV. The length of the CDR3 is 15 residues. The CDR3, as DNA: TGTGCCAGCAGCCGACTAGCGGGACTCGACAATGAGCAGTTCTTC. Its translation: CASSRLAGLDNEQFF.

The rearrangement links TRBV6-4 to TRBJ2-1; tentative D call: TRBD2 (5 bases). The CDR3 is 14 residues long. Germline assignment: CDR1 MRHNA and CDR2 SNTAGT. The germline V and J ends were trimmed by 3 bases and 8 bases, with 14 bases remaining between them. The CDR3 sequence is CASSDVLAAHEQFF. Written as DNA, the CDR3 is TGTGCCAGCAGTGATGTTCTAGCTGCCCATGAGCAGTTCTTC.

The chain uses TRBV6-6 and TRBJ2-7, with 7 bases matching TRBD1. The CDR3 extends over 14 amino acids. Germline lookup yields CDR1 MNHNY and CDR2 SVGAGI (reference sequence). The V gene end was trimmed by 4 bases and the J gene end by 3 bases; junction bases not matched to a gene: 6. The CDR3 sequence is CASSWNRDSYEQYF. Here the CDR3 DNA reads TGTGCCAGCAGTTGGAACAGGGACAGCTACGAGCAGTACTTC.

This chain joins TRBV6-5 and TRBJ1-4, with 7 bases fitting TRBD1. The CDR3 contains 15 residues. CDR1 is MNHEY, CDR2 SVGAGI, per germline. Trimming removed 6 bases from V and 0 bases from J; junction bases left unmatched: 4. The CDR3: CASRTGSATNEKLFF. The CDR3 nucleotides are TGTGCCAGCAGGACAGGGTCCGCAACTAATGAAAAACTGTTTTTT.

J is TRBJ2-7 and V is TRBV10-3; tentative D call: TRBD1 (7 bases). In germline, CDR1 is ENHRY, CDR2 SYGVKD. Trimming shortened V by 2 bases and J by 6 bases, and 14 bases separated the two germline ends. The CDR3 loop spans 14 amino acids. The CDR3 DNA reads as TGTGCCATCAGTGAGAGGGCAGGGGGAGGCGAGCAGTACTTC. The encoded protein is CAISERAGGGEQYF.

The chain carries TRBV13 and TRBJ2-7; possible D gene TRBD1, 6 bases. The V end was cut by 5 bases, the J end by 2 bases, with 19 bases between. This CDR3 has 16 residues. In germline, CDR1 is PRHDT, CDR2 FYEKMQ (reference sequence). This CDR3 reads CASSPKGAGVPYEQYF. The CDR3 DNA reads as TGTGCCAGCAGCCCCAAGGGTGCAGGGGTACCCTACGAGCAGTACTTC.

This clone was recorded once. J is TRBJ1-4 and V is TRBV5-6, with unresolved D. The V end was cut by 5 bases, the J end by 4 bases, with 15 bases between. This CDR3 is built from 15 residues. The germline V gene encodes CDR1 SGHDT and CDR2 YYEEEE. The CDR3 DNA reads as TGTGCCAGCAGTGGGGAGAGGAAGAATAATGAAAAACTGTTTTTT. Protein product: CASSGERKNNEKLFF.

The V call is TRBV18, the J call TRBJ2-2, with D perhaps matching TRBD1 (5 bases). The germline CDR1 and CDR2 sequences are KGHSH and LQKENI. CDR3 size: 17 residues. V shed 6 bases and J shed 1 base, with 18 bases lying between them. Written as DNA, the CDR3 is TGTGCCAGCTCGCCAAGTCTCAGACAGATGAACACCGGGGAGCTGTTTTTT. Translated: CASSPSLRQMNTGELFF.

V usage is TRBV2 and J usage is TRBJ1-2; maybe TRBD1 (6 bases). Trimming left V 8 bases short and J 8 bases short, with 21 bases between. From germline, CDR1 is SNHLY and CDR2 FYNNEI. The CDR3 consists of 14 residues. The CDR3 nucleotides are TGTGCCAGCGGGGCCCGGGGACATGAAGGCGGCTACACCTTC. Protein: CASGARGHEGGYTF. Full variable domain (rest looked up from reference TRBV2 and TRBJ1-2): EPEVTQTPSHQVTQMGQEVILRCVPISNHLYFYWYRQILGQKVEFLVSFYNNEISEKSEIFDDQFSVERPDGSNFTLKIRSTKLEDSAMYFCASGARGHEGGYTFGSGTRLTVV.

Worth noting for this clone: Distinct nucleotide sequences in the sample also encode this CDR3. The chain carries TRBV18 and TRBJ2-7; 11 nucleotides align to TRBD1. Germline V gene lookup returns CDR1 KGHSH and CDR2 LQKENI. The CDR3 totals 14 residues. Trimming took 3 bases from V and 4 from J; bases not matched to a gene: 2. CDR3 DNA: TGTGCCAGCTCACCCGGGACAGGGGGTTACGAGCAGTACTTC. Amino acid sequence: CASSPGTGGYEQYF.